This TCR beta chain came from a study of regulatory T cells in long-lasting Graves disease. General observations from the study: Persistent disease samples used TRBV28, TRBJ1-2 and TRBJ2-5 preferentially.

The V end was cut by 9 bases, the J end by 6 bases, with 18 bases between. The length of the CDR3 is 14 residues. Germline V gene sequence: CDR1 MNHNS, CDR2 SASEGT. Comment on this clonotype: Antigen specificity is unknown.

Building of the TCR beta libraries involved iRepertoire HTBI primers and Arm-PCR of CDR3 regions. TCRdb itself ran the multiplex PCR reads through MiXCR, one entry per CDR3 protein. The table shows roughly 610,000 distinct CDR3 sequences, with about 16% occurring only once. Time point specified: newly diagnosed GD, antithyroid drugs for less than 3 months. RNA from PBMCs was the source of the TCR library. These sequences were also reported in another study, on T cells in Graves' hyperthyroidism and ophthalmopathy.

Sequenced here: peripheral blood mononuclear cells (PBMCs), sampled at new diagnosis, from a patient treated with antithyroid drugs. The sequence came from a man younger than 30 with Graves disease. The chain recombines TRBV6-1 with TRBJ2-1; D possibly corresponds to TRBD2 (6 bases). The CDR3, as DNA: TGTGCCAGTAACCGGGCCCCCGGGAGCAATGAGCAGTTCTTC. As protein: CASNRAPGSNEQFF.